Listed here are 26 T cell receptor beta chains from one sample, sequenced in a study of blood T cells in healthy people across ages. A second PCR of about 7 to 11 cycles used a sample-barcoded 5' primer and a J-beta primer mix. TCRdb itself ran the 5' RACE reads through MiXCR, one entry per CDR3 protein. The table records 1.5 million to 2 million distinct CDR3 sequences, about 28% of them present only once. The sample was blood. All receptors come from a woman between 25 and 40 years old in good health.

This clonotype was seen only a few times. The V call is TRBV9, the J call TRBJ2-1; 8 nucleotides agree with TRBD2. V was pared by 5 bases and J by 4 bases, with 8 bases of the junction left unmatched. The CDR3 spans 15 residues. Germline CDR1 SGDLS, CDR2 YYNGEE. The CDR3, as DNA: TGTGCCAGCAGTAGAGCGGGGGTTGCTTACAATGAGCAGTTCTTC. Residues: CASSRAGVAYNEQFF.

This clonotype was detected ten times or more. The genes are TRBV20-1 and TRBJ2-5, with a possible D match to TRBD1 (6 bases). Per germline, CDR1 DFQATT and CDR2 SNEGSKA (reference sequence). The CDR3 totals 13 residues. The CDR3, as DNA: TGCAGCGCCACCAGGACAGTCCAAGAGACCCAGTACTTC. Translation gives CSATRTVQETQYF.

The CDR3 loop reads CSAPPEVVTDTQYF. The DNA for the CDR3 is TGCAGTGCACCCCCAGAGGTTGTCACAGATACGCAGTATTTT. The chain has TRBV20-1 and TRBJ2-3; no clear D gene. This CDR3 has 14 amino acids. V was trimmed by 6 bases and J by 2 bases, leaving 15 bases between them. Looked up from germline, CDR1 is DFQATT and CDR2 is SNEGSKA (reference sequence).

Points on this clonotype: One end of the junction fails to match germline, which may point to a read error. The chain recombines TRBV4-1 with TRBJ1-2; the match to TRBD1 covers 10 bases. The germline V gene has CDR1 MGHRA and CDR2 YSYEKL. The CDR3 is made up of 16 amino acids. CDR3 region: CASSSDRGRLSMGCTF. In DNA form, the CDR3 reads TGCGCCAGCAGCAGTGACAGGGGGCGACTATCGATGGGCTGCACCTTC.

The J gene is TRBJ1-2, the V gene TRBV20-1; D remains ambiguous. Germline assignment: CDR1 DFQATT and CDR2 SNEGSKA (reference sequence). The CDR3 is 11 residues long. The V gene lost 6 bases and the J gene lost 10 bases, with 15 bases spanning the gap. The CDR3 region has the DNA TGCAGTGCAACACCGGATTGGGACTACACCTTC. Its translation: CSATPDWDYTF.

V and J are TRBV2 and TRBJ1-5; a weak D match, TRBD1 (5 bases). V dropped 5 bases and J dropped 1 base, with 9 bases sitting between them. The length of the CDR3 is 14 residues. Per the germline V gene, CDR1 is SNHLY and CDR2 is FYNNEI. In DNA, the CDR3 is TGTGCCAGCAGTACCGAGGGGAGCAATCAGCCCCAGCATTTT. Translation: CASSTEGSNQPQHF. Full variable domain (outside the CDR3, taken from reference TRBV2 and TRBJ1-5): EPEVTQTPSHQVTQMGQEVILRCVPISNHLYFYWYRQILGQKVEFLVSFYNNEISEKSEIFDDQFSVERPDGSNFTLKIRSTKLEDSAMYFCASSTEGSNQPQHFGDGTRLSIL.

This clonotype was detected many times. V gene TRBV20-1 combines with J gene TRBJ2-3, with D possibly matching TRBD2 (5 bases). With 3 bases removed from V and 2 bases from J, the gap between germline ends came to 6 bases. The germline V gene has CDR1 DFQATT and CDR2 SNEGSKA (reference sequence). There are 12 residues in the CDR3. The CDR3 coding sequence is TGCAGTGCTAGCGGGATCACAGATACGCAGTATTTT. Its protein product is CSASGITDTQYF.

This clonotype was picked up a small number of times. V gene TRBV7-2 combines with J gene TRBJ2-7, with a possible D match to TRBD1 (7 bases). The V and J ends lost 6 bases and 0 bases respectively, with 18 bases between them. The length of the CDR3 is 16 residues. CDR1 and CDR2 from the germline V gene are SGHTA and FQGNSA. CDR3 sequence (DNA): TGTGCCAGCAGAAAGGGGGCTAGCGTGAGCTCCTACGAGCAGTACTTC. It yields the protein CASRKGASVSSYEQYF.

As regards this clonotype: The CDR3 does not end in the conserved phenylalanine or tryptophan, so this is likely a read error. V is TRBV15 and J is TRBJ2-7, with no clear D. Germline lookup yields CDR1 LNHNV and CDR2 YYDKDF (reference sequence). V gave up 0 bases and J gave up 0 bases, with 9 bases separating them. There are 15 residues in the CDR3. The CDR3 DNA is TGTGCCACCAGCAGAGATGACTGGAGCTCCTACGAGCAGTACTTG. Amino acid sequence: CATSRDDWSSYEQYL.

There are many counts of this clonotype. This chain links TRBV28 with TRBJ2-5; D unclear. This CDR3 region has 13 residues. From germline, CDR1 is MDHEN and CDR2 SYDVKM. Deletions cut 5 bases from V and 5 bases from J, with 12 bases between. The CDR3 coding sequence is TGTGCCAGCAGTCCACTCGTTGGGGAGACCCAGTACTTC. Translated: CASSPLVGETQYF.

This clonotype was seen a few times. The chain has TRBV6-1 and TRBJ1-5; D remains ambiguous. Germline V gene lookup returns CDR1 MNHNS and CDR2 SASEGT. Trimming shortened V by 4 bases and J by 0 bases, and 7 bases separated the two germline ends. The CDR3 runs to 14 residues. CDR3 protein: CASSAEISNQPQHF. DNA for the CDR3: TGTGCCAGCAGTGCGGAGATTAGCAATCAGCCCCAGCATTTT.

This clonotype has just a few counts. The chain's CDR3 is CASSLDSPQTNEKLFF. CDR3 nucleotides: TGCGCCAGCAGTCTTGACAGCCCCCAAACTAATGAAAAACTGTTTTTT. This sequence joins TRBV5-1 and TRBJ1-4, with a possible D match to TRBD1 (5 bases). Germline assignment: CDR1 SGHRS and CDR2 YFSETQ. The germline V and J ends were trimmed by 5 bases and 1 base, with 15 bases remaining between them. The CDR3 is made up of 16 amino acids.

A few counts support this clonotype. The V call is TRBV9, the J call TRBJ2-2, with 7 positions matching TRBD1. CDR1 and CDR2 from the germline V gene are SGDLS and YYNGEE. The V gene end was trimmed by 3 bases and the J gene end by 7 bases; junction bases not matched to a gene: 9. This CDR3 contains 15 residues. CDR3 DNA: TGTGCCAGCAGCGCCGCCACCCACAGGGGCGGGGAGCTGTTTTTT. It is translated as CASSAATHRGGELFF. Drawing the rest from reference TRBV9 and TRBJ2-2, the complete variable domain is DSGVTQTPKHLITATGQRVTLRCSPRSGDLSVYWYQQSLDQGLQFLIQYYNGEERAKGNILERFSAQQFPDLHSELNLSSLELGDSALYFCASSAATHRGGELFFGEGSRLTVL.

This clonotype came up many times. The rearrangement joins TRBV5-1 to TRBJ2-7; 12 bases fit TRBD2. Germline loops: CDR1 SGHRS, CDR2 YFSETQ. The V gene end was trimmed by 0 bases and the J gene end by 2 bases; junction bases not matched to a gene: 12. The CDR3 length is 19 residues. The CDR3 region is CASSLGDVGLAGITYEQYF. The CDR3 nucleotides read TGCGCCAGCAGCTTGGGTGATGTGGGACTAGCGGGTATTACCTACGAGCAGTACTTC.

V is TRBV20-1 and J is TRBJ1-5; 10 bases fit TRBD1. The J call is uncertain, as TRBJ2-3 better fits the DNA end. The CDR3 covers 16 residues. Germline CDR1 and CDR2: DFQATT and SNEGSKA (reference sequence). CDR3 loop: CSARAGTGAGEGPQYF. As DNA, the CDR3 is TGCAGTGCTAGAGCCGGGACAGGGGCCGGAGAAGGGCCCCAGTATTTT.

This clonotype has a count of ten or more. The junction does not match germline at one end; this may be a read error. The chain couples TRBV7-2 to TRBJ2-1, with D possibly TRBD1 on 5 matching bases. CDR1 and CDR2 from the germline V gene are SGHTA and FQGNSA. The CDR3 is made up of 13 amino acids. The CDR3: CASTLVGVHEQFF. The CDR3 DNA is TGTGCCAGCACCTTAGTAGGGGTCCATGAGCAGTTCTTC.

The rearrangement uses TRBV27 and TRBJ2-3, with 8 bases fitting TRBD1. The length of the CDR3 is 15 residues. Germline-derived CDR1 and CDR2 are MNHEY and SMNVEV (reference sequence). The J segment lost 3 bases and the V segment lost 5 bases, leaving 7 bases of the junction unmatched. The CDR3 spells CASSRQGFGTDTQYF. CDR3 in DNA: TGTGCCAGCAGTCGACAGGGGTTTGGTACAGATACGCAGTATTTT.

In the case of this clonotype: This may come from a read error, since a much larger clone is one base off. The V call is TRBV29-1, the J call TRBJ2-1, with D perhaps TRBD2 (5 bases). The J call may be incorrect, as the DNA end agrees better with TRBJ2-7. The CDR3 has 15 residues. CDR1 and CDR2 from the germline V gene are SQVTM and ANQGSEA. CDR3 in amino acids: CSYSFPGGLYNEQYF. CDR3 nucleotides: TGCTCCTATTCCTTCCCTGGCGGACTCTACAATGAGCAGTACTTC.

This clonotype was picked up many times. This rearrangement joins TRBV5-1 to TRBJ2-5; maybe TRBD1 (5 bases). CDR3 length: 15 residues. V was shortened by 4 bases and J by 5 bases, with 18 bases between the two germline ends. Germline lookup yields CDR1 SGHRS and CDR2 YFSETQ. The CDR3 sequence: CASSGSATVQETQYF. The CDR3 bases are TGCGCCAGCAGCGGGTCGGCGACAGTGCAGGAGACCCAGTACTTC.

This clonotype was observed many times. The chain is built from TRBV9 and TRBJ2-7; 9 nucleotides match TRBD2. Germline CDR1 is SGDLS and CDR2 is YYNGEE. The CDR3 spans 17 residues. The V segment lost 0 bases and the J segment 5 bases; nucleotides outside the gene matches: 12. The CDR3 bases are TGTGCCAGCAGCGTAGGCCCCGGCGGGGGGGGCCTCAACGAGCAGTACTTC. Amino acids: CASSVGPGGGGLNEQYF.

This clonotype was recorded at least ten times. The chain is built from TRBV20-1 and TRBJ2-5; possible D gene TRBD2, 6 bases. The CDR3 contains 11 residues. Germline V gene sequence: CDR1 DFQATT, CDR2 SNEGSKA (reference sequence). The DNA for the CDR3 is TGCGCGGGGTCTAGAAAAGAGACCCAGTACTTC. Amino acids: CAGSRKETQYF.

This chain uses TRBV10-3 with TRBJ2-1, with TRBD2 as a possible D gene (7 bases). The CDR3 extends over 18 amino acids. Germline V gene lookup returns CDR1 ENHRY and CDR2 SYGVKD. Trimming shortened V by 2 bases and J by 0 bases, and 17 bases separated the two germline ends. The CDR3 region has the DNA TGTGCCATCAGTGAGAGGGGGGGGGGACCGAGCTCCTACAATGAGCAGTTCTTC. Translation gives CAISERGGGPSSYNEQFF.

This clonotype was detected only a few times. The junction departs from the called germline gene at one end, perhaps through a read error. This chain connects TRBV3-1 to TRBJ1-1; no firm D call. Germline V gene lookup returns CDR1 LGHDT and CDR2 YNNKEL (reference sequence). The CDR3 is 12 residues long. The CDR3 DNA reads as TGCGCCAGCAGCCAAGCGGGCACTGAAGCTTTCTTT. Protein product: CASSQAGTEAFF.

The CDR3 DNA reads as TGTGCCAGCAGCCAAGTTGCCCCCGGTCTAGCGGGATCTCGAGTCGAGCAGTACTTC. Its translation: CASSQVAPGLAGSRVEQYF. The chain combines TRBV3-1 with TRBJ2-7; TRBD2 matches 9 bases. Germline V gene data show CDR1 as LGHDT and CDR2 as YNNKEL (reference sequence). The CDR3 is 19 residues long. The V gene end was trimmed by 1 base and the J gene end by 6 bases; junction bases not matched to a gene: 19.

This clonotype came up a few times. The CDR3 DNA reads as TGCGCCAGCAGCCAAGCTCGTACAGGGTGCAACGAGCAGTACTTC. This codes for CASSQARTGCNEQYF. The chain is built from TRBV4-1 and TRBJ2-7, with D possibly TRBD1 on 6 matching bases. CDR3 length: 15 residues. V gave up 1 base and J gave up 5 bases, with 15 bases separating them. Germline values: CDR1 MGHRA, CDR2 YSYEKL.

For this clonotype: A read error may produce the germline difference seen at one junction end. The chain uses TRBV5-1 and TRBJ1-2; 9 bases match TRBD1. The CDR3 covers 16 residues. CDR1 SGHRS and CDR2 YFSETQ come from the germline V gene. This CDR3 is CASSPGQGQPNYGYTF. DNA for the CDR3: TGCGCCAGCAGCCCGGGACAGGGCCAACCTAACTATGGCTATACCTTC.